The TCR beta chain described here comes from a study of PD-1 blockade in classical Hodgkin lymphoma. Germline lookup yields CDR1 SNHLY and CDR2 FYNNEI. The V end was cut by 5 bases, the J end by 3 bases, with 11 bases between. CDR3 length: 13 residues. In every patient, relapse followed autologous stem cell transplantation, while exposure to brentuximab vedotin differed. The table came from immunoSEQ multiplex PCR; TCRdb's copy has only in-frame clones and leaves some out. This table holds roughly 12,000 clones, about 75% found once. Regarding the study as a whole: Although disease activity or prior therapy may be involved, causes of the repertoire differences remain undefined. Reports described newly diagnosed patients as having lower baseline TCR diversity than healthy donors. Those achieving complete response showed baseline diversity like newly diagnosed patients. CD4+ TCR diversity, unlike CD8+, rose significantly by C4D1.

In the case of this clone: The antigen remains unidentified.

The sample in question was peripheral blood mononuclear cells (PBMCs), obtained at baseline. This receptor was taken from a human donor with classical Hodgkin lymphoma. The rearrangement uses TRBV2 and TRBJ2-7, with D possibly being TRBD2 (5 bases). The CDR3 nucleotides read TGTGCCAGCAGTTACGGGGAAAACTACGAGCAGTACGTC. It is translated as CASSYGENYEQYV.